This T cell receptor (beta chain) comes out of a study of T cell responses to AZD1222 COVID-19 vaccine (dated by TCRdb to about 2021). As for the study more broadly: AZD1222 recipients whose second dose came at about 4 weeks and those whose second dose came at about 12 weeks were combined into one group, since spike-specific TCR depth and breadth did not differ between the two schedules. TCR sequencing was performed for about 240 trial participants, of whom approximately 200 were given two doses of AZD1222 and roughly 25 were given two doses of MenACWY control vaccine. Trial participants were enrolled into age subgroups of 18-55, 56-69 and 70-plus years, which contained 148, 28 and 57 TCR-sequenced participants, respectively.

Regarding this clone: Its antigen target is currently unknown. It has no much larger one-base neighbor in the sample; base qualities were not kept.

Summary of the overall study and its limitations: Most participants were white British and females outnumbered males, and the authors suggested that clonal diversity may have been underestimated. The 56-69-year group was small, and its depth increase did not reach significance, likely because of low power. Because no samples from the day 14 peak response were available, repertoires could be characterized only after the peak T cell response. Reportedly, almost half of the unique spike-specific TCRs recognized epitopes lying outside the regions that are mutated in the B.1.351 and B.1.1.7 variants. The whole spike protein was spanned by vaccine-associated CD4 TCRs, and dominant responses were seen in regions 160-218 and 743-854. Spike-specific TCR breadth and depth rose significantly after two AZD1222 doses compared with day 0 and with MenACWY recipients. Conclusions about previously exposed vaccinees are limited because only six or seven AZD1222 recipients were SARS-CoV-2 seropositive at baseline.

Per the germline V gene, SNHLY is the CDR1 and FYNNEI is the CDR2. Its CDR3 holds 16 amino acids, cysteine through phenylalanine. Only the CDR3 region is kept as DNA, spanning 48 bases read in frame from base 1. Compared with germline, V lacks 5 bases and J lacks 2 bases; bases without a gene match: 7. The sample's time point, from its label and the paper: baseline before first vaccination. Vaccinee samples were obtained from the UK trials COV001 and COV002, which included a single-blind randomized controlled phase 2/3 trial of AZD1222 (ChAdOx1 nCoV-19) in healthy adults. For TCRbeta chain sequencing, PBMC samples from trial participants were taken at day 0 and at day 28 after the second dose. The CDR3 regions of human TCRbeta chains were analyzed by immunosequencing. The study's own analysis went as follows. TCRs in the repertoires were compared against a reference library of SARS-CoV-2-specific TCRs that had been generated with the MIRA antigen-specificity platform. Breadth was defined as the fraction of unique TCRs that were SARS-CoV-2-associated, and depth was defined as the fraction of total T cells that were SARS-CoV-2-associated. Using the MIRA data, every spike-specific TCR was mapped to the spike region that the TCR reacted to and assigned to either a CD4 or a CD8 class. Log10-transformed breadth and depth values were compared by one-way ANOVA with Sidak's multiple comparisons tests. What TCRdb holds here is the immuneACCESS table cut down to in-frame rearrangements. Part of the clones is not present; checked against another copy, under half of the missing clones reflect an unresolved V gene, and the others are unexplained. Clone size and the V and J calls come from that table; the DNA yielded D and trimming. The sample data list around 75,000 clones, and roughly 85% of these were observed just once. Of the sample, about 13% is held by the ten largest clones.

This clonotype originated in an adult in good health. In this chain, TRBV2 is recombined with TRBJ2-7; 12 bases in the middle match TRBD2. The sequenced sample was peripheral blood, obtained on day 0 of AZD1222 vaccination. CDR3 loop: CASSRTSGVRTYEQYF. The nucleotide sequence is TGTGCCAGCAGTCGGACTAGCGGGGTCAGGACCTACGAGCAGTACTTC. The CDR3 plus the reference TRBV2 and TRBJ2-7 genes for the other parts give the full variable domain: EPEVTQTPSHQVTQMGQEVILRCVPISNHLYFYWYRQILGQKVEFLVSFYNNEISEKSEIFDDQFSVERPDGSNFTLKIRSTKLEDSAMYFCASSRTSGVRTYEQYFGPGTRLTVT.